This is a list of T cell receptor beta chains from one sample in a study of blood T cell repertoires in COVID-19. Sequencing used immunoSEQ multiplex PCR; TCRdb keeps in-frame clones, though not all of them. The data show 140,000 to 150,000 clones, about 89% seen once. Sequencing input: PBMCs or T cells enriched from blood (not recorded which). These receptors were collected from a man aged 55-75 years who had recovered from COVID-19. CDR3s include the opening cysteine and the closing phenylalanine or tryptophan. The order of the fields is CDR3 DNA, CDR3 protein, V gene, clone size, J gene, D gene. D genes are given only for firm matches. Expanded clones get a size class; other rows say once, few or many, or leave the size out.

DNA: TGTGCCAGTAGTAAGCGGGGGGTCGACGAGCAGTACTTC; CDR3: CASSKRGVDEQYF; V: TRBV19; size: few; J: TRBJ2-7; D: TRBD2
DNA: TGCGCCAGCAGCCTGGTAGCGGGGGTCCAAGAGACCCAGTACTTC; CDR3: CASSLVAGVQETQYF; V: TRBV5-1; size: -; J: TRBJ2-5; D: TRBD2
DNA: TGTGCCATCAGGAACCCATGGGCTGAGCAGTTCTTC; CDR3: CAIRNPWAEQFF; V: TRBV10-3; size: -; J: TRBJ2-1; D: -
DNA: TGTGCCTGGAGTGGCAGACTAGCGGGGGGGCCCGGCGGGGAGCTGTTTTTT; CDR3: CAWSGRLAGGPGGELFF; V: TRBV30; size: -; J: TRBJ2-2; D: TRBD2
DNA: TGTGCCAGCAGCCCGGGACAAATTGCGCTCTATGGCTACACCTTC; CDR3: CASSPGQIALYGYTF; V: TRBV13; size: -; J: TRBJ1-2; D: -
DNA: TGTGCCATCAGTGAGTCAAAAGACAAGGAGCAGTACTTC; CDR3: CAISESKDKEQYF; V: TRBV10-3; size: -; J: TRBJ2-7; D: -
DNA: TGTGCCAGCAGCCCGGCAGGGTCCGTTCAGCCCCAGCATTTT; CDR3: CASSPAGSVQPQHF; V: TRBV5-6; size: -; J: TRBJ1-5; D: -
DNA: TGTGCCAGCAGAGGGGATCCCTACGAGCAGTACTTC; CDR3: CASRGDPYEQYF; V: TRBV2; size: -; J: TRBJ2-7; D: -
DNA: TGTGCCAGCAGTGAGGGCTTGGGAAACACCATATATTTT; CDR3: CASSEGLGNTIYF; V: TRBV6-1; size: -; J: TRBJ1-3; D: -
DNA: TGTGCCACCAGCAGTAAACGGGGCACCGGGGAGCTGTTTTTT; CDR3: CATSSKRGTGELFF; V: TRBV15; size: -; J: TRBJ2-2; D: -
DNA: TGTGCCAGCAGCCACTCCAGGGGCTTGAATTCACCCCTCCACTTT; CDR3: CASSHSRGLNSPLHF; V: TRBV11-1; size: -; J: TRBJ1-6; D: -
DNA: TGCGCCAGCAGCCGGGACTTTAATGAAAAACTGTTTTTT; CDR3: CASSRDFNEKLFF; V: TRBV5-1; size: -; J: TRBJ1-4; D: -
DNA: TGTGCCAGCTCACCAGCCACCAGGGACAGGTCAGAGACCCAGTACTTC; CDR3: CASSPATRDRSETQYF; V: TRBV18; size: once; J: TRBJ2-5; D: TRBD1
DNA: TGTGCCAGCAGCGCCCTCAGGGGCGGAATCTCAACTAATGAAAAACTGTTTTTT; CDR3: CASSALRGGISTNEKLFF; V: TRBV7-8; size: -; J: TRBJ1-4; D: -
DNA: TGTGCCAGCAAATTAGGGGGTCAGCCCCAGCATTTT; CDR3: CASKLGGQPQHF; V: TRBV12-3/TRBV12-4; size: once; J: TRBJ1-5; D: -
DNA: TGTGCCAGCAGTGGCAGGGTGGACGAGCAGTACTTC; CDR3: CASSGRVDEQYF; V: TRBV27; size: -; J: TRBJ2-7; D: -
DNA: TGTGCCAGCAGTCGTTGGGGCGGGGATCAGCCCCAGCATTTT; CDR3: CASSRWGGDQPQHF; V: TRBV6-5; size: -; J: TRBJ1-5; D: -
DNA: TGTGCCAGCAGCCCTGGGACTAGCTCCTACGAGCAGTACTTC; CDR3: CASSPGTSSYEQYF; V: TRBV3-1/TRBV3-2; size: once; J: TRBJ2-7; D: TRBD2
DNA: TGTGCCACCAGTCGCAAAGGGGATCAGCCCCAGCATTTT; CDR3: CATSRKGDQPQHF; V: TRBV24-1; size: -; J: TRBJ1-5; D: -
DNA: TGCGCCAGCAGTGAGGTAGCGGGGGGCCCTAGCACAGATACGCAGTATTTT; CDR3: CASSEVAGGPSTDTQYF; V: TRBV10-2; size: -; J: TRBJ2-3; D: TRBD2
DNA: TGTGCCAGCAGATTAATCGCCGGGGAGCTGTTTTTT; CDR3: CASRLIAGELFF; V: TRBV28; size: -; J: TRBJ2-2; D: -
DNA: TGTGCCAGCAGCTGGGACAGGGGGGAGGTGCAGTACTTC; CDR3: CASSWDRGEVQYF; V: TRBV7-9; size: -; J: TRBJ2-7; D: TRBD1
DNA: TGTGCCAGCAGCTTAGGGGGCGGAAATAGCCTCCACTTT; CDR3: CASSLGGGNSLHF; V: TRBV7-9; size: -; J: TRBJ1-6; D: -
DNA: TGTGCCAGCAGTGGACAAGCCCAGGGCTACACCTTC; CDR3: CASSGQAQGYTF; V: TRBV25-1; size: few; J: TRBJ1-2; D: -
DNA: TGTGCCAGCAGCTTAGACAGGGAAAGCAATGAGCAGTTCTTC; CDR3: CASSLDRESNEQFF; V: TRBV11-2; size: -; J: TRBJ2-1; D: -
DNA: TGTGCCAGCAGCCGAACCACAGGGATTTCAAGTGGCTACACCTTC; CDR3: CASSRTTGISSGYTF; V: TRBV5-8; size: few; J: TRBJ1-2; D: -
DNA: TGTGCCAGCAGCCCCCTCGCAGGGGTCGGGCGGTCACCCCTCCACTTT; CDR3: CASSPLAGVGRSPLHF; V: TRBV7-6; size: -; J: TRBJ1-6; D: -
DNA: TGTGCCAGCAGGGAAACCGGACTAGCGGGGTACGAGCAGTACTTC; CDR3: CASRETGLAGYEQYF; V: TRBV5-6; size: -; J: TRBJ2-7; D: TRBD2
DNA: TGTGCCAGCAGCGCGGGACTAGCGGGGGGGCCACCTACCTATGAGCAGTTCTTC; CDR3: CASSAGLAGGPPTYEQFF; V: TRBV7-8; size: -; J: TRBJ2-1; D: TRBD2
DNA: TGTGCCAGCTCTAATCGGCAGGGATTCGAGCAGTACTTC; CDR3: CASSNRQGFEQYF; V: TRBV18; size: -; J: TRBJ2-7; D: -
DNA: TGTGCCAGCCGAACAGGGGGTACCTACGAGCAGTACTTC; CDR3: CASRTGGTYEQYF; V: TRBV12-3/TRBV12-4; size: -; J: TRBJ2-7; D: TRBD1
DNA: TGTGCCAGCAGTAGGAGGGACGAGACCCAGTACTTC; CDR3: CASSRRDETQYF; V: TRBV6-2/TRBV6-3; size: -; J: TRBJ2-5; D: -
DNA: TGTGCCAGCAGCTTAGCTTGGCAGGGTGGGGAAAAACTGTTTTTT; CDR3: CASSLAWQGGEKLFF; V: TRBV7-8; size: -; J: TRBJ1-4; D: -
DNA: TGTGCCAGCAGCTTCACCCAGGGTAATTCACCCCTCCACTTT; CDR3: CASSFTQGNSPLHF; V: TRBV7-9; size: few; J: TRBJ1-6; D: -
DNA: TGTGCCAGCAGTATTAGCGGCGCCCCCCTCGAGCAGTACTTC; CDR3: CASSISGAPLEQYF; V: TRBV6-5; size: -; J: TRBJ2-7; D: -
DNA: TGTGCCAGCAGCCAAGTGGAGTTAGAGCAGTACTTC; CDR3: CASSQVELEQYF; V: TRBV3-1/TRBV3-2; size: -; J: TRBJ2-7; D: -
DNA: TGTGCCAGCAACCAGGGCCATGAGCAGTTCTTC; CDR3: CASNQGHEQFF; V: TRBV28; size: once; J: TRBJ2-1; D: -